This TCR beta chain originates from a study of radiation and T cells in renal cell carcinoma. The study's findings and limits: No pretreatment tumor biopsies were available for baseline clonotypes.

This sample's time point: baseline pretreatment blood. Described treatment: 15 Gy SBRT to primary tumor, nephrectomy 4 weeks later. This renal cell carcinoma was of the clear cell type. Only in-frame clones appear in the TCRdb table, and some are missing; sequencing was by immunoSEQ multiplex PCR. The data hold approximately 120,000 clones, with around 80% observed a single time. Comment on this clone: Its antigen is as yet unknown.

The CDR3 extends over 17 amino acids. V shed 1 base, J shed 9 bases, and the junction held 12 bases outside the gene matches. Per germline, CDR1 MGHRA and CDR2 YSYEKL. The sequences come from blood, collected from a patient whose treatment included radiotherapy and nephrectomy. This TCR came from a woman aged 55-69 years with renal cell carcinoma. V and J are TRBV4-1 and TRBJ2-3; 11 nucleotides match TRBD2. CDR3 DNA: TGCGCCAGCAGCCAAGCAGTAAATAGCGGGGGGGCCCAGACGCAGTATTTT. It yields the protein CASSQAVNSGGAQTQYF.